Below are 11 T cell receptor beta chains sequenced from a single sample in a study of OX40 agonist ivuxolimab in advanced cancers. Assay: immunoSEQ multiplex PCR; the TCRdb copy retains only in-frame clones and omits some. The sample records around 53,000 clones, roughly 84% being singletons. The sample consisted of CD4+ or CD8+ T cells sorted from blood, taken in a trial of the OX40 agonist ivuxolimab. These receptors all stem from an adult with an advanced solid tumor such as melanoma, head and neck, liver or kidney cancer.

The chain joins TRBV5-4 to TRBJ2-6; the D is unclear. The CDR3 consists of 13 residues. V was pared by 4 bases and J by 4 bases, with 6 bases between. Germline CDR1 SGHNT, CDR2 YYREEE (reference sequence). The CDR3 DNA reads as TGTGCCAGCAGCCCCGAGGGGGCCAACGTCCTGACTTTC. This encodes CASSPEGANVLTF.

The chain is built from TRBV19 and TRBJ1-1; possibly TRBD1 for D (6 bases). V was pared by 6 bases and J by 3 bases, with 20 bases between. The CDR3 is 16 amino acids. Looked up from germline, CDR1 is LNHDA and CDR2 is SQIVND (reference sequence). CDR3 in DNA: TGTGCCAGTAGCCGCCAGGGGCGAGGGCGGGACACTGAAGCTTTCTTT. As protein: CASSRQGRGRDTEAFF.

V is TRBV6-5 and J is TRBJ1-3; D is uncertain. The V end was cut by 0 bases, the J end by 8 bases, with 14 bases between. Germline V gene sequence: CDR1 MNHEY, CDR2 SVGAGI. The CDR3 has 15 residues. The CDR3 loop is CASSYSSISLDTIYF. The CDR3 bases are TGTGCCAGCAGTTACTCGAGTATCTCCCTAGACACCATATATTTT.

The chain links TRBV6-1 to TRBJ1-1; D not resolved. Germline V gene data show CDR1 as MNHNS and CDR2 as SASEGT. The CDR3 sequence is 13 residues long. V was cut by 6 bases and J by 4 bases, with 12 bases left in between. The CDR3: CASREYSGTEAFF. DNA of the CDR3: TGTGCCAGCAGAGAGTACAGCGGCACTGAAGCTTTCTTT.

The CDR3 sequence is CASSPLQKTYEQYF. The CDR3 bases are TGCGCCAGCAGCCCACTACAGAAAACCTACGAGCAGTACTTC. The chain is built from TRBV5-1 and TRBJ2-7, with D unresolved. CDR1 and CDR2 from the germline V gene are SGHRS and YFSETQ. The CDR3 extends over 14 amino acids. Trimming took off 4 bases at V and 2 bases at J, with 13 bases between the two ends.

The chain is built from TRBV7-9 and TRBJ1-4, with D possibly matching TRBD1 (5 bases). Germline V gene lookup returns CDR1 SEHNR and CDR2 FQNEAQ (reference sequence). CDR3 length: 16 residues. Between the trimmed V and J ends, which lost 5 bases and 5 bases, there was a span of 18 bases. The CDR3 reads CASSPGTGILNEKLFF. In DNA, the CDR3 is TGTGCCAGCAGCCCCGGGACTGGGATATTAAATGAAAAACTGTTTTTT.

The chain has TRBV6-1 and TRBJ1-5; D is unresolved. This CDR3 region has 14 residues. Germline loops: CDR1 MNHNS, CDR2 SASEGT. V was pared by 6 bases and J by 5 bases, with 14 bases between. The CDR3 nucleotides read TGTGCCAGCAGAGTCGGAGAAAACTATCAGCCCCAGCATTTT. Its translation: CASRVGENYQPQHF.

This rearrangement joins TRBV6-5 to TRBJ2-2; 7 bases fit TRBD1. CDR1 MNHEY and CDR2 SVGAGI come from the germline V gene. The CDR3 contains 15 residues. V lost 7 bases, J lost 4 bases, and 9 bases stayed unmatched. As DNA, the CDR3 is TGTGCCAGCACCTTACAGGGGTGGGGCACCGGGGAGCTGTTTTTT. It specifies CASTLQGWGTGELFF.

The chain carries TRBV7-9 and TRBJ2-4, with a weak D call TRBD1 (5 bases). Germline-derived CDR1 and CDR2 are SEHNR and FQNEAQ (reference sequence). The CDR3 has 16 amino acids. Trimming pared 5 bases from V and 0 bases from J, leaving 14 bases between. The CDR3 loop is CASSKQESLAKNIQYF. The CDR3 bases are TGTGCCAGCAGCAAACAGGAGAGCTTAGCCAAAAACATTCAGTACTTC.

The chain recombines TRBV7-8 with TRBJ1-2, with D possibly matching TRBD1 (5 bases). This CDR3 has 14 amino acids. The germline CDR1 and CDR2 sequences are SGHVS and FQNEAQ. Trimming removed 4 bases at V and 8 bases at J, with 17 bases between. The CDR3 DNA follows: TGTGCCAGCAGCTCCAACACTGGCAGGGACGGCTACACCTTC. Residues: CASSSNTGRDGYTF.

The chain employs TRBV7-3 and TRBJ2-1; 11 bases fit TRBD2. The CDR3 covers 15 residues. CDR1 and CDR2 from the germline V gene are SGHTA and FQGTGA. J lost 5 bases, V lost 4 bases, and 4 bases had no gene match. CDR3 sequence: CASSSVAGGNNEQFF. As DNA, the CDR3 is TGTGCCAGCAGCTCGGTAGCGGGGGGGAACAATGAGCAGTTCTTC.